A selection of T cell receptor beta chains follows, all from one sample in a study of T-cell memory formation after mild COVID-19. A single record per CDR3 protein comes from TCRdb applying MiXCR to the 5' RACE reads. The profile shows more than 70,000 distinct CDR3 sequences, more than 11% of them singletons. The sample was PBMCs or a T cell subset sorted from them (not recorded which). The receptors shown here come from an adult woman who had mild COVID-19 (a few samples of this study predate the infection). Cell type and time point are not known. CDR3s include the opening cysteine and the closing phenylalanine or tryptophan. The D gene is left open where the match is weak. Clone size is given for some rows only: seen once, a few or many times, or a class if the clone is expanded.

d_gene	abundance	j_gene	v_gene	CDR3nt	CDR3aa
-	few	TRBJ1-1	TRBV4-3	TGCGCCAGCAGCCCGCAGGATATAAGAGGCACTGAAGCTTTCTTT	CASSPQDIRGTEAFF
TRBD1	few	TRBJ1-2	TRBV27	TGTGCCACCGGAGGGGGCGGCACCTTC	CATGGGGTF
TRBD2	-	TRBJ2-1	TRBV9	TGTGCCAGCAGCGTCGCTAGCGGGACAAATGAGCAGTTCTTC	CASSVASGTNEQFF
-	-	TRBJ2-3	TRBV5-1	TGCGCCAGCAGCTTGAGTTCAATCTATAGCACAGATACGCAGTATTTT	CASSLSSIYSTDTQYF
TRBD2	few	TRBJ2-7	TRBV20-1	TGCAGTGCTAGAGTCGGGGGGGCTTACGAGCAGTACTTC	CSARVGGAYEQYF
TRBD2	few	TRBJ2-7	TRBV2	TGTGCCAGCAGTGAGACTAGCGCCGCCTACGAGCAGTACTTC	CASSETSAAYEQYF
TRBD2	few	TRBJ2-5	TRBV25-1	TGTGCCAGCAGTGAGAAGCGGGGGGGTCGCGAGACCCAGTACTTC	CASSEKRGGRETQYF
TRBD2	few	TRBJ2-5	TRBV20-1	TGCAGTGCTAGAGAGCTAGCGGTCCTGCAAGAGACCCAGTACTTC	CSARELAVLQETQYF
-	-	TRBJ2-2	TRBV5-1	TGCGCCAGCAGGGAGGTTGGCACCGGGGAGCTGTTTTTT	CASREVGTGELFF
TRBD1	few	TRBJ2-2	TRBV7-9	TGTGCCAGCAGCTTAGCAGGGGGCGGCACCGGGGAGCTGTTTTTT	CASSLAGGGTGELFF
-	-	TRBJ1-4	TRBV12-3/TRBV12-4	TGTGCCAGCAGTTTGTTTGCGAGTGAAAAACTGTTTTTT	CASSLFASEKLFF
TRBD2	few	TRBJ2-2	TRBV20-1	TGCAGTGCTAGATCGCTAGCGGGAGACACCGGGGAGCTGTTTTTT	CSARSLAGDTGELFF